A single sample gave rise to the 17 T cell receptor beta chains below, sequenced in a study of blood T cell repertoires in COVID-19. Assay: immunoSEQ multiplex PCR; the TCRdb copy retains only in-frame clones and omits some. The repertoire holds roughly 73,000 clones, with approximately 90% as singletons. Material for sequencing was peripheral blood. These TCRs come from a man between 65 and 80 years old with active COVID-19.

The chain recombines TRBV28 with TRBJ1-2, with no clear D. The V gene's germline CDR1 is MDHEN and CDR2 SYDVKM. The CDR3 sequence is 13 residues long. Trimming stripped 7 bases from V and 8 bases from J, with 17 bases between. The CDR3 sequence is CASMADTPKGYTF. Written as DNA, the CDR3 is TGTGCCAGCATGGCAGACACCCCGAAAGGCTACACCTTC.

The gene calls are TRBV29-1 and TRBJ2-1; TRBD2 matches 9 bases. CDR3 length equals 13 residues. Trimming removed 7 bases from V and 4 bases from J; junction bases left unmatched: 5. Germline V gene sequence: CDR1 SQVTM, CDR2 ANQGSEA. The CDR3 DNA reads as TGCAGCGCTAGCGGGACTTCATACAATGAGCAGTTCTTC. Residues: CSASGTSYNEQFF.

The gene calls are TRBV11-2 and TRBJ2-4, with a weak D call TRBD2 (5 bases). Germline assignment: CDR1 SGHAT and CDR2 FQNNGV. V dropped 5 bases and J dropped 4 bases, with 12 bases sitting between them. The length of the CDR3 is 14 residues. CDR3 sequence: CASSGRAGKNIQYF. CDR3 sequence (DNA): TGTGCCAGCAGCGGGCGGGCTGGGAAAAACATTCAGTACTTC.

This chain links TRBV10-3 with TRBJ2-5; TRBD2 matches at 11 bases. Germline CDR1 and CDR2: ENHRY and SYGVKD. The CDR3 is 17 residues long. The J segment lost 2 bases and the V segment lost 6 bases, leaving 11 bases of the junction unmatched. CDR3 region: CAIRGGLAGGQQETQYF. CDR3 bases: TGTGCCATCAGGGGGGGGCTAGCGGGAGGCCAGCAAGAGACCCAGTACTTC.

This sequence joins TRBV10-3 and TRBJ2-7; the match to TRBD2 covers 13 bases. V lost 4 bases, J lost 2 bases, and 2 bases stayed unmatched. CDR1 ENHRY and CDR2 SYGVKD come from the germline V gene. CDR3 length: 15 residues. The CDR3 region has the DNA TGTGCCATCAGTGGAGGGACTAGCGGGACCTACGAGCAGTACTTC. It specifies CAISGGTSGTYEQYF.

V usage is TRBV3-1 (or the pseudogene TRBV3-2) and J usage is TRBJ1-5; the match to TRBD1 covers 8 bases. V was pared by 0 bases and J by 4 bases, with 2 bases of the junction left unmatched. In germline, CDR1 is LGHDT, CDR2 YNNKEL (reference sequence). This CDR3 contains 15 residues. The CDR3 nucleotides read TGTGCCAGCAGCCAAGACTGGACAGGGAATCAGCCCCAGCATTTT. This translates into CASSQDWTGNQPQHF.

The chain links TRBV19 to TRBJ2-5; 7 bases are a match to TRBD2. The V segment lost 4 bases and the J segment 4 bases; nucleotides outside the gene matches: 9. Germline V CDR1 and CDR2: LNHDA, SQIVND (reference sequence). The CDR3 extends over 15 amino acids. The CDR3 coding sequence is TGTGCCAGTAGTACCCGGGCGCGGGGGTCAGAGACCCAGTACTTC. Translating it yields CASSTRARGSETQYF.

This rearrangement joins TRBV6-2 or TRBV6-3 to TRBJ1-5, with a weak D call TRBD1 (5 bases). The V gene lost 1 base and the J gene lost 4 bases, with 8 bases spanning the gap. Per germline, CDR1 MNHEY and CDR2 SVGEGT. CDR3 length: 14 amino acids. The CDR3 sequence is CASSYYRRNQPQHF. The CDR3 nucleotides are TGTGCCAGCAGTTACTACAGGAGAAATCAGCCCCAGCATTTT.

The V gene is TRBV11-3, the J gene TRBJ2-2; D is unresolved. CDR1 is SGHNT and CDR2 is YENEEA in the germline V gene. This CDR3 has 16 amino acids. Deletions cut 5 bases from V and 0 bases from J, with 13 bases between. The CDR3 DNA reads TGTGCCAGCAGCCCGACACCAACCGCGAACACCGGGGAGCTGTTTTTT. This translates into CASSPTPTANTGELFF.

CDR3 sequence (DNA): TGCGCCAGCAGCCAAGGTACCGACAGGGGGCTTGGCTACACCTTC. Protein sequence: CASSQGTDRGLGYTF. The chain couples TRBV4-1 to TRBJ1-2, with 10 positions matching TRBD1. The CDR3 is made up of 15 amino acids. Germline V lookup: CDR1 MGHRA, CDR2 YSYEKL. After removal of 1 base from V and 7 bases from J, the junction contained 6 bases not matched to a gene.

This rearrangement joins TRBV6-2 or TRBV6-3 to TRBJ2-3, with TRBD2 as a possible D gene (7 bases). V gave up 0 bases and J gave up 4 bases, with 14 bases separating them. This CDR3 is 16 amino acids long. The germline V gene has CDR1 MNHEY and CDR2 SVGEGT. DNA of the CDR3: TGTGCCAGCAGTTACTCGGGAGGGGGGGGCGCAGATACGCAGTATTTT. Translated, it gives CASSYSGGGGADTQYF.

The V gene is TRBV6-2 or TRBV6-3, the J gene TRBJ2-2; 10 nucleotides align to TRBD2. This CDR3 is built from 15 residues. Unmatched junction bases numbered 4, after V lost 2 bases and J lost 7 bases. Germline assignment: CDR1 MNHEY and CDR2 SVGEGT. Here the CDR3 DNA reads TGTGCCAGCAGTTACGGCCTAGCGGGAGTCGGGGAGCTGTTTTTT. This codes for CASSYGLAGVGELFF.

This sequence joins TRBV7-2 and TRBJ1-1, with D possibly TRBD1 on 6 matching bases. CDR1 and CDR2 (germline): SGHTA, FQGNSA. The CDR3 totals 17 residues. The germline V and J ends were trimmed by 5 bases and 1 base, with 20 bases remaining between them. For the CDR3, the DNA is TGTGCCAGCAGCCCCCTTTGGGGGGGCGCGGGGAACACTGAAGCTTTCTTT. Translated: CASSPLWGGAGNTEAFF. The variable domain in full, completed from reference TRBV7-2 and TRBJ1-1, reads GAGVSQSPSNKVTEKGKDVELRCDPISGHTALYWYRQSLGQGLEFLIYFQGNSAPDKSGLPSDRFSAERTGGSVSTLTIQRTQQEDSAVYLCASSPLWGGAGNTEAFFGQGTRLTVV.

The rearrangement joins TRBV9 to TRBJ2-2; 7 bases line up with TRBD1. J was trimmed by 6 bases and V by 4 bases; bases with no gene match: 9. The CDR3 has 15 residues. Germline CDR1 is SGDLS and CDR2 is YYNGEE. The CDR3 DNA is TGTGCCAGCAGCAACCGACAGGGTGTCCCCGGGGAGCTGTTTTTT. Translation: CASSNRQGVPGELFF.

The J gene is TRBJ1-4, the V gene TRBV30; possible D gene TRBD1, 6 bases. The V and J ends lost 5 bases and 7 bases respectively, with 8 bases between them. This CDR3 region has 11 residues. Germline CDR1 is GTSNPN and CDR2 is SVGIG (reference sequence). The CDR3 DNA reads TGTGCCTGGGAGGACAGTGAAAAACTGTTTTTT. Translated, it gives CAWEDSEKLFF.

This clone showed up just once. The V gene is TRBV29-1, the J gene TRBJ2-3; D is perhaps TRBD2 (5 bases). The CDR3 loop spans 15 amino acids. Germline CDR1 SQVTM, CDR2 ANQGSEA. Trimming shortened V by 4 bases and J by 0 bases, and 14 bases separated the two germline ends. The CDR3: CSVVGSPSSTDTQYF. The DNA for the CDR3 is TGCAGCGTTGTGGGGAGTCCCTCTAGCACAGATACGCAGTATTTT.

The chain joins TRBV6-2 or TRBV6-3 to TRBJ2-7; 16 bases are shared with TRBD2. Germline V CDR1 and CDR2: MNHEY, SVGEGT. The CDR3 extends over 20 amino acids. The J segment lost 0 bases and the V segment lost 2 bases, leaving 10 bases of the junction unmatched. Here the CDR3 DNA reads TGTGCCAGCAGTTACGATCCGGCGGGACTAGCGGGAGGGTACTCCTACGAGCAGTACTTC. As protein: CASSYDPAGLAGGYSYEQYF.